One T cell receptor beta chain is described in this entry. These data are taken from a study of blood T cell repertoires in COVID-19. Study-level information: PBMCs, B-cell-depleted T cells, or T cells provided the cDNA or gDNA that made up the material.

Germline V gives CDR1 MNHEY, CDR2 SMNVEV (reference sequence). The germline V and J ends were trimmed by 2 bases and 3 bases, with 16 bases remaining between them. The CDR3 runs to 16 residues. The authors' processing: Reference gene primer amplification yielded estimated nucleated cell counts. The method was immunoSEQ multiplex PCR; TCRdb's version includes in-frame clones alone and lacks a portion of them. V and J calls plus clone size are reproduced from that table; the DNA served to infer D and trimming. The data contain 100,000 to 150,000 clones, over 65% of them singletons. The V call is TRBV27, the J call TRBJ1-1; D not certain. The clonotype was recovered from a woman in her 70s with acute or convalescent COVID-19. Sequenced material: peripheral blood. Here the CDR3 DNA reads TGTGCCAGCAGTTTAATCGGGGATTTACGGGACACTGAAGCTTTCTTT. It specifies CASSLIGDLRDTEAFF.